A selection of T cell receptor beta chains follows, all from one sample in a study of cytomegalovirus exposure and HLA in healthy donors. The data were produced by immunoSEQ multiplex PCR, yet TCRdb's version contains in-frame clones alone and is incomplete. In the table there are some 180,000 clones, around 83% of which are singletons. Sequenced input: PBMCs. Receptor source: a man aged 35 to 55 in good health and CMV-seropositive. CDR3s include the opening cysteine and the closing phenylalanine or tryptophan. Each record gives: V gene, D gene, clone size, J gene, CDR3 DNA, CDR3 protein. D genes are given only for firm matches. Not all rows give a size; the values are once, few, many and, for expanded clones, a class.

>TRBV6-5|TRBD2|.|TRBJ2-2
TGTGCCAGCAGTTACTCGGGGGAGGGCACCGGGGAGCTGTTTTTT
CASSYSGEGTGELFF
>TRBV29-1|.|.|TRBJ2-3
TGCAGCGTTGAAGCTGTCAGGAGGGGAACAGATACGCAGTATTTT
CSVEAVRRGTDTQYF
>TRBV19|TRBD2|.|TRBJ2-5
TGTGCCAGTAGCCCGGGAGGGGAAGAGACCCAGTACTTC
CASSPGGEETQYF
>TRBV9|TRBD2|.|TRBJ2-1
TGTGCCAGCAGCGTACGGCTAGCGGAGTACAATGAGCAGTTCTTC
CASSVRLAEYNEQFF
>TRBV19|.|.|TRBJ2-1
TGTGCCAGTAGTATCAACTCCGACAATGAGCAGTTCTTC
CASSINSDNEQFF
>TRBV4-1|.|.|TRBJ1-2
TGCGCCAGCAGCCAAGAAGGGGGAGGGACCCCCACCGTACGGGGCTACACCTTC
CASSQEGGGTPTVRGYTF
>TRBV28|TRBD2|.|TRBJ2-1
TGTGCCAGCAGTTTATTGTTATGGGGGACTAGCGGACACAGGAGCTCCTACAATGAGCAGTTCTTC
CASSLLLWGTSGHRSSYNEQFF
>TRBV6-5|.|.|TRBJ2-3
TGTGCCAGCAGTGCGACAGCTAGCACAGATACGCAGTATTTT
CASSATASTDTQYF
>TRBV7-6|.|.|TRBJ1-5
TGTGCCAGCAGCTTAGCACCCAGTCAGCCCCAGCATTTT
CASSLAPSQPQHF
>TRBV19|TRBD1|.|TRBJ1-2
TGTGCCAGTGGGACAGGGTTGGTAAATAACTATGGCTACACCTTC
CASGTGLVNNYGYTF
>TRBV7-6|.|.|TRBJ2-7
TGTGCCAGCAGCTTAGGCGGTGGAGCCGACGAGCAGTACTTC
CASSLGGGADEQYF
>TRBV7-9|TRBD1|.|TRBJ1-2
TGTGCCAGCAGCTCTAGCGGGACAGGGGAGGACTATGGCTACACCTTC
CASSSSGTGEDYGYTF
>TRBV30|.|.|TRBJ2-7
TGTGCCTGGGGGCATAATGTGGACGAGCAGTACTTC
CAWGHNVDEQYF
>TRBV11-2|TRBD2|few|TRBJ2-7
TGTGCCAGCAGCTTAGCGCGGGGGGCCCCCTACGAGCAGTACTTC
CASSLARGAPYEQYF
>TRBV27|.|.|TRBJ2-7
TGTGCCAGCAGTTTAGTCGGGAGCCTGTACGAGCAGTACTTC
CASSLVGSLYEQYF
>TRBV15|TRBD1|.|TRBJ1-5
TGTGCCACCAGCAGTCAGGGGGCGAGCAATCAGCCCCAGCATTTT
CATSSQGASNQPQHF
>TRBV11-1|TRBD1|few|TRBJ1-2
TGTGCCAGCAGTCAAGACAGGGGCCTGGGCTACACCTTC
CASSQDRGLGYTF
>TRBV5-1|.|.|TRBJ2-7
TGCGCCAGCAGCTTGTCGGGCTACGAGCAGTACTTC
CASSLSGYEQYF
>TRBV5-4|.|.|TRBJ2-1
TGTGCCAGCAGGGACATGGGGGGCTCCTACAATGAGCAGTTCTTC
CASRDMGGSYNEQFF
>TRBV9|.|.|TRBJ2-7
TGTGCCAGCAGCGGTGGGACACCAAGCTACGAGCAGTACTTC
CASSGGTPSYEQYF
>TRBV6-1|.|.|TRBJ2-5
TGTGCCAGCGGAGGGGTCACCCAGTACTTC
CASGGVTQYF
>TRBV25-1|TRBD1|.|TRBJ1-2
TGTGCCAGTAGGAAGACAGGGCCTATTAACTATGGCTACACCTTC
CASRKTGPINYGYTF
>TRBV25-1|TRBD2|.|TRBJ2-1
TGTGCCAGCAGTCGGCTAGCGGGAGCGGGTGAGCAGTTCTTC
CASSRLAGAGEQFF
>TRBV7-9|TRBD1|.|TRBJ2-1
TGTGCCACAGGGACAGGGTACTACAATGAGCAGTTCTTC
CATGTGYYNEQFF
>TRBV9|TRBD1|.|TRBJ1-4
TGTGCCAGCAGCCTTCGACAGGGGGAGATTGTTGAAAAACTGTTTTTT
CASSLRQGEIVEKLFF
>TRBV7-8|.|.|TRBJ2-7
TGTGTCAGCAAGCAGAGGCCGGCATACGAGCAGTACTTC
CVSKQRPAYEQYF